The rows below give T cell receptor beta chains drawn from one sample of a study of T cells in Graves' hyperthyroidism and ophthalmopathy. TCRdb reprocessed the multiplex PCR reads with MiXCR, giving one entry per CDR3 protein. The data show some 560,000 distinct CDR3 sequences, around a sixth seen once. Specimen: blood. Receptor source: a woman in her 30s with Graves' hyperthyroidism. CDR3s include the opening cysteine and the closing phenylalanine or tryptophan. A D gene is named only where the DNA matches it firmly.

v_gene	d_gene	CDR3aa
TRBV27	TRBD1	CASTIEGASYNEQFF
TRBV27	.	CASSLSGGGTDTQYF
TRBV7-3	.	CASSLRGARDNEQFF
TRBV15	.	CATSRQLGEFHQPQHF
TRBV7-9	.	CASSSLPGGRYEQYF
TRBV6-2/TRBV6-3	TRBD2	CASSHPLRLAGVEQYF
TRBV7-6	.	CASSLADGYEQYF
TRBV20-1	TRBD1	CSAGGTGSYNSPLHF
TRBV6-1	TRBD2	CATTPSGSSRETQYF
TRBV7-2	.	CASSFLTTYEQYF
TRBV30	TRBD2	CAWSVGLAVFNEQFF
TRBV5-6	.	CASRGWKGTDTQYF
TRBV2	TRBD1	CASRPQGVAGELFF
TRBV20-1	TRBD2	CSATGLAGPDTQYF
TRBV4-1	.	CASSQTERGNQPQHF
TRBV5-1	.	CASSLEAPSYEQYF
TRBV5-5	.	CASSLDPRPNQPQHF
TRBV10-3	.	CAISEFGGDQETQYF
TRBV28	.	CASSFSVVRHYNEQFF
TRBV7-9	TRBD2	CASSLSAGGPTDTQYF
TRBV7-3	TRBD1	CASSLTGAYEQYF
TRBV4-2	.	CASSQRWTSTSGELFF
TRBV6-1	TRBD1	CASSDGDSGNEQFF
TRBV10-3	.	CAISDTGRDQPQHF
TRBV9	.	CASSVQQGFEQFF
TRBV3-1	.	CASSQVYLAPTSTDTQYF
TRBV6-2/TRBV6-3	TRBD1	CASSYLGQGHDGYTF
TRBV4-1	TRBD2	CASSPPSGRYEQYF
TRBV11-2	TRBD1	CASSLGGQGNTDTQYF
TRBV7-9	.	CASSRDFMGDKTQYF
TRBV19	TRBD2	CASSRTSGASTDTQYF
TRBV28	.	CASSGPAINSNQPQHF
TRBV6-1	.	CASSEGQAYNQPQHF
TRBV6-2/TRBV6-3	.	CASSSPSGRPTGELFF
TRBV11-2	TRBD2	CASNLAGVGNEQFF
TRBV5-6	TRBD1	CASSLRSGGQGGQPQHF
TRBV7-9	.	CASSTLGQLGNEQFF
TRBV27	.	CASADSDVSYGYTF
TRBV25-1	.	CASSEPQGIGNQPQHF
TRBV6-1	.	CASTRATHNSPLHF
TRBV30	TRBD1	CAWRGTGQFYEQYF
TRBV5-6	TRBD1	CASSRQGQDSYEQYF
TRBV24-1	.	CATFEQDAFYEQYF
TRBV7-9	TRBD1	CASSLDRGRSDTQYF
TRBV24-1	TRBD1	CATSDWDRGAPETQYF
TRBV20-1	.	CSAGKTGRAFQPQHF
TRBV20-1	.	CSARDFSSGADTQYF
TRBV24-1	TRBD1	CATRLKDRLSYEQYF
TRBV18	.	CASAGRTENTEAFF
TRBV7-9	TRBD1	CASSPTGALYEQYF